Below, 27 T cell receptor beta chains from the same sample are listed, as sequenced in a study of chemoradiotherapy in HPV16-positive cancers. Generated by immunoSEQ multiplex PCR, the TCRdb table keeps only in-frame clones and is missing some. The profile covers 15,000 to 20,000 clones, with approximately 89% appearing a single time and roughly 2.3% taken by the ten largest. Sequenced here: blood, sampled from a patient who underwent chemoradiotherapy. These receptors came from a human donor with HPV-associated anogenital cancer.

V gene TRBV28 combines with J gene TRBJ2-4; D unclear. The V gene lost 2 bases and the J gene lost 2 bases, with 10 bases spanning the gap. CDR1 and CDR2 from the germline V gene are MDHEN and SYDVKM. CDR3 size: 15 residues. In DNA, the CDR3 is TGTGCCAGCAGTTTAGTAAGGTTAACCAAAAACATTCAGTACTTC. Translated, it gives CASSLVRLTKNIQYF.

The rearrangement joins TRBV2 to TRBJ2-7; D unresolved. From germline, CDR1 is SNHLY and CDR2 FYNNEI. The CDR3 runs to 13 residues. The germline V and J ends were trimmed by 1 base and 6 bases, with 10 bases remaining between them. DNA for the CDR3: TGTGCCAGCAGTGAAGTTGGGAATCGCGAGCAGTACTTC. Its protein product is CASSEVGNREQYF.

This sequence joins TRBV10-3 and TRBJ1-1; tentatively, D is TRBD1 (6 bases). There are 14 residues in the CDR3. Germline values: CDR1 ENHRY, CDR2 SYGVKD. Trimming stripped 6 bases from V and 0 bases from J, with 11 bases between. In DNA form, the CDR3 reads TGTGCCATCAGATGGGACACCTTGAACACTGAAGCTTTCTTT. Translated, it gives CAIRWDTLNTEAFF.

J is TRBJ2-1 and V is TRBV2, with TRBD2 matching over 9 bases. V trimming: 4 bases; J trimming: 2 bases; junction bases outside the gene matches: 3. Per germline, CDR1 SNHLY and CDR2 FYNNEI. CDR3 size: 15 residues. The CDR3: CASSVAGEAYNEQFF. CDR3 DNA sequence: TGTGCCAGCAGTGTAGCGGGGGAGGCCTACAATGAGCAGTTCTTC. The whole variable domain, remainder taken from reference TRBV2 and TRBJ2-1, is EPEVTQTPSHQVTQMGQEVILRCVPISNHLYFYWYRQILGQKVEFLVSFYNNEISEKSEIFDDQFSVERPDGSNFTLKIRSTKLEDSAMYFCASSVAGEAYNEQFFGPGTRLTVL.

The rearrangement joins TRBV9 to TRBJ1-3; D is possibly TRBD1 (6 bases). In germline, CDR1 is SGDLS, CDR2 YYNGEE. V was pared by 0 bases and J by 0 bases, with 13 bases between. CDR3 size: 17 residues. The chain's CDR3 is CASSVAGQGRSGNTIYF. CDR3 DNA: TGTGCCAGCAGCGTAGCGGGGCAGGGGCGCTCTGGAAACACCATATATTTT.

The chain has TRBV5-1 and TRBJ2-3; D call uncertain. This CDR3 region has 14 residues. Germline V CDR1 and CDR2: SGHRS, YFSETQ. V lost 0 bases to trimming and J lost 2 bases, with 7 bases between them. The DNA of the CDR3 is TGCGCCAGCAGCTTGGGGGGATCCACAGATACGCAGTATTTT. It specifies CASSLGGSTDTQYF.

CDR3 nucleotide sequence: TGTGCCAGTAGTATGGGGACACTGGAAGCTTTCTTT. Protein product: CASSMGTLEAFF. The chain uses TRBV19 and TRBJ1-1, with D maybe TRBD1 (6 bases). V was cut by 3 bases and J by 8 bases, with 10 bases left in between. Germline loops: CDR1 LNHDA, CDR2 SQIVND (reference sequence). The CDR3 is made up of 12 amino acids.

The chain uses TRBV7-9 and TRBJ2-7; TRBD2 matches 8 bases. Germline CDR1 and CDR2: SEHNR and FQNEAQ (reference sequence). The CDR3 totals 19 residues. Trimming cost V 5 bases and J 0 bases; bases outside gene matches: 18. CDR3 amino acids: CASSPTDKQTSVDSYEQYF. The CDR3 DNA reads as TGTGCCAGCAGCCCTACAGACAAACAGACTAGCGTTGACTCCTACGAGCAGTACTTC. The entire variable domain, with the rest obtained from reference TRBV7-9 and TRBJ2-7, is as follows: DTGVSQNPRHKITKRGQNVTFRCDPISEHNRLYWYRQTLGQGPEFLTYFQNEAQLEKSRLLSDRFSAERPKGSFSTLEIQRTEQGDSAMYLCASSPTDKQTSVDSYEQYFGPGTRLTVT.

This chain connects TRBV5-4 to TRBJ2-7; 8 nucleotides agree with TRBD1. J gave up 1 base and V 5 bases, and 11 bases lay outside the gene matches. Germline-derived CDR1 and CDR2 are SGHNT and YYREEE (reference sequence). The CDR3 spans 16 residues. CDR3 nucleotides: TGTGCCAGCAGTTCCAAGACCCAGGGGGCTTCCTACGAGCAGTACTTC. Its translation: CASSSKTQGASYEQYF.

V usage is TRBV6-1 and J usage is TRBJ2-7; the match to TRBD1 covers 10 bases. Germline lookup yields CDR1 MNHNS and CDR2 SASEGT. V was pared by 3 bases and J by 4 bases, with 6 bases of the junction left unmatched. This CDR3 is 15 amino acids long. The CDR3 DNA is TGTGCCAGCAGTGAGGAGACAGGGGGCATATACGAGCAGTACTTC. This translates into CASSEETGGIYEQYF.

This clone showed up just a few times. The V call is TRBV9, the J call TRBJ1-2; D unresolved. The CDR3 loop spans 14 amino acids. Germline V gene sequence: CDR1 SGDLS, CDR2 YYNGEE. Trimming stripped 7 bases from V and 5 bases from J, with 18 bases between. This CDR3 reads CASGSGRLLYGYTF. CDR3 bases: TGTGCCAGCGGAAGTGGCAGGCTCCTTTATGGCTACACCTTC.

This chain joins TRBV7-2 and TRBJ1-1; maybe TRBD1 (5 bases). V was pared by 3 bases and J by 0 bases, with 11 bases between. In germline, CDR1 is SGHTA, CDR2 FQGNSA. The CDR3 is made up of 15 amino acids. The CDR3 region is CASSLGGVLNTEAFF. Written as DNA, the CDR3 is TGTGCCAGCAGCTTGGGAGGGGTTTTGAACACTGAAGCTTTCTTT.

This clone was seen once. The chain uses TRBV7-2 and TRBJ2-3; D gene unclear. The germline V gene has CDR1 SGHTA and CDR2 FQGNSA. Deletions cut 3 bases from V and 7 bases from J, with 23 bases between. The CDR3 has 17 amino acids. This CDR3 reads CASSLDEWGVNENTQYF. CDR3 in DNA: TGTGCCAGCAGCTTGGATGAATGGGGTGTTAACGAGAATACGCAGTATTTT.

The V call is TRBV18, the J call TRBJ2-3, with 7 bases lining up with TRBD2. Germline assignment: CDR1 KGHSH and CDR2 LQKENI. J gave up 0 bases and V 3 bases, and 12 bases lay outside the gene matches. The CDR3 contains 18 residues. The CDR3 DNA is TGTGCCAGCTCACCGTCCTTGGGAGGGGCGCGAAGCACAGATACGCAGTATTTT. Protein sequence: CASSPSLGGARSTDTQYF. The complete variable domain, with remaining parts taken from reference TRBV18 and TRBJ2-3, reads NAGVMQNPRHLVRRRGQEARLRCSPMKGHSHVYWYRQLPEEGLKFMVYLQKENIIDESGMPKERFSAEFPKEGPSILRIQQVVRGDSAAYFCASSPSLGGARSTDTQYFGPGTRLTVL.

This chain links TRBV5-1 with TRBJ2-1; D might be TRBD1 (6 bases). V was pared by 0 bases and J by 3 bases, with 16 bases between. The CDR3 spans 17 residues. CDR1 and CDR2 from the germline V gene are SGHRS and YFSETQ. Here the CDR3 reads CASSLDPRDNFYNEQFF. CDR3 DNA: TGCGCCAGCAGCTTGGATCCCCGGGACAACTTCTACAATGAGCAGTTCTTC.

The chain combines TRBV29-1 with TRBJ2-3, with TRBD1 matching 10 bases. This CDR3 is built from 15 residues. Germline-derived CDR1 and CDR2 are SQVTM and ANQGSEA. The V gene end was trimmed by 2 bases and the J gene end by 5 bases; junction bases not matched to a gene: 7. DNA for the CDR3: TGCAGCGTTGAACGCGGACAGGGGGATTTAGATACGCAGTATTTT. Translated: CSVERGQGDLDTQYF.

This rearrangement joins TRBV5-6 to TRBJ2-7; D not certain. Germline-derived CDR1 and CDR2 are SGHDT and YYEEEE. The CDR3 covers 15 residues. V was pared by 1 base and J by 1 base, with 12 bases between. CDR3 loop: CASSLFSFGSYEQYF. The CDR3 nucleotides read TGTGCCAGCAGCTTGTTCTCATTTGGGTCCTACGAGCAGTACTTC. Supplemented by reference TRBV5-6 and TRBJ2-7, the full variable domain reads DAGVTQSPTHLIKTRGQQVTLRCSPKSGHDTVSWYQQALGQGPQFIFQYYEEEERQRGNFPDRFSGHQFPNYSSELNVNALLLGDSALYLCASSLFSFGSYEQYFGPGTRLTVT.

This clone was observed once. The genes are TRBV5-4 and TRBJ2-1, with 7 bases fitting TRBD2. Germline loops: CDR1 SGHNT, CDR2 YYREEE (reference sequence). The length of the CDR3 is 15 residues. With 4 bases clipped from V and 8 bases from J, the junction kept 12 bases outside the gene matches. The CDR3: CASSPGTTRGDEQFF. CDR3 DNA sequence: TGTGCCAGCAGCCCCGGGACTACTCGGGGGGATGAGCAGTTCTTC.

This sequence joins TRBV5-6 and TRBJ1-1; maybe TRBD1 (5 bases). This CDR3 has 15 amino acids. The V gene's germline CDR1 is SGHDT and CDR2 YYEEEE. Trimming took off 0 bases at V and 3 bases at J, with 12 bases between the two ends. The CDR3 DNA reads as TGTGCCAGCAGCTTGGCCGGGACGGGGCACACTGAAGCTTTCTTT. It yields the protein CASSLAGTGHTEAFF.

The genes are TRBV6-6 and TRBJ1-5, with D perhaps TRBD1 (5 bases). Germline V gives CDR1 MNHNY, CDR2 SVGAGI (reference sequence). V was cut by 2 bases and J by 5 bases, with 10 bases left in between. The CDR3 runs to 14 residues. The CDR3 reads CASSYQAGYQPQHF. The CDR3 DNA reads as TGTGCCAGCAGTTACCAGGCAGGGTATCAGCCCCAGCATTTT.

The chain links TRBV6-6 to TRBJ1-2; 10 bases line up with TRBD1. V gave up 5 bases and J gave up 1 base; unmatched junction bases: 4. The CDR3 runs 15 residues. CDR1 is MNHNY and CDR2 is SVGAGI in the germline V gene (reference sequence). The CDR3 DNA is TGTGCCAGCAGTACCCGGGACAGGGGTAACTATGGCTACACCTTC. Its protein is CASSTRDRGNYGYTF.

The CDR3 spells CASSPFNIEESGTNTGELFF. CDR3 DNA sequence: TGTGCCAGCTCACCATTTAATATCGAAGAAAGTGGGACGAACACCGGGGAGCTGTTTTTT. V gene TRBV18 combines with J gene TRBJ2-2, with D unresolved. The CDR3 has 20 amino acids. Germline loops: CDR1 KGHSH, CDR2 LQKENI. V shed 2 bases and J shed 0 bases, with 22 bases lying between them.

The V and J genes are TRBV18 and TRBJ2-6; D not certain. V was cut by 2 bases and J by 0 bases, with 5 bases left in between. The CDR3 sequence is 15 residues long. The germline gives CDR1 KGHSH, CDR2 LQKENI. CDR3 DNA sequence: TGTGCCAGCTCACCATGGGCCTCTGGGGCCAACGTCCTGACTTTC. Protein sequence: CASSPWASGANVLTF.

A remark on this clone: Other DNA sequences of this sample code for an identical CDR3. The gene calls are TRBV23-1 and TRBJ2-2, with TRBD1 identical over 11 bases. TRBV23-1 counts as an open reading frame of uncertain function. V lost 2 bases to trimming and J lost 1 base; unmatched junction nucleotides: 12. CDR3 length: 20 residues. CDR3 nucleotides: TGCGCCAGCAGTCAAGGTCAGGACAGGGGGCTCCTACAGAACACCGGGGAGCTGTTTTTT. Translated, it gives CASSQGQDRGLLQNTGELFF.

V is TRBV28 and J is TRBJ2-3; D call uncertain. The germline V gene has CDR1 MDHEN and CDR2 SYDVKM. Trimming took 4 bases from V and 5 from J, leaving 10 bases between them. This CDR3 is built from 13 residues. The CDR3 region is CASSYELEDTQYF. The CDR3 nucleotides read TGTGCCAGCAGTTACGAGCTGGAAGATACGCAGTATTTT.

The count of this clone is one. The chain joins TRBV18 to TRBJ1-5, with unresolved D. Trimming stripped 5 bases from V and 9 bases from J, with 14 bases between. This CDR3 comprises 13 residues. From germline, CDR1 is KGHSH and CDR2 LQKENI. This CDR3 reads CASSYDTPAPQHF. The CDR3 DNA reads as TGTGCCAGCTCATACGACACCCCAGCGCCCCAGCATTTT.

This clone was counted only a few times. The V gene is TRBV4-1, the J gene TRBJ2-5; D unclear. Germline-derived CDR1 and CDR2 are MGHRA and YSYEKL. With 1 base removed from V and 2 bases from J, the gap between germline ends came to 8 bases. CDR3 size: 14 residues. This CDR3 is CASSQVDQQETQYF. The DNA for the CDR3 is TGCGCCAGCAGCCAAGTCGACCAACAAGAGACCCAGTACTTC.